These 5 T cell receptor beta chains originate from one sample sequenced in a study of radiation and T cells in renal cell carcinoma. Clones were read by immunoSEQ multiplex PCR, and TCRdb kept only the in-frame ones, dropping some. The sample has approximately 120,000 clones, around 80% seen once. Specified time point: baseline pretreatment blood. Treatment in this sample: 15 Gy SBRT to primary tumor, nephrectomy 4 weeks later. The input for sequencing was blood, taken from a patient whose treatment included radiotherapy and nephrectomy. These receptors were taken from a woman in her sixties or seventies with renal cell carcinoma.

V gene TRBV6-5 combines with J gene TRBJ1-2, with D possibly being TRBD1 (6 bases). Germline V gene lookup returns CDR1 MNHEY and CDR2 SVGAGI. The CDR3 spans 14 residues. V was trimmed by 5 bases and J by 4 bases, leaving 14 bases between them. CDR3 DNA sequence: TGTGCCAGCAGTGTAAGGGGGGAGCTCTATGGCTACACCTTC. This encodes CASSVRGELYGYTF.

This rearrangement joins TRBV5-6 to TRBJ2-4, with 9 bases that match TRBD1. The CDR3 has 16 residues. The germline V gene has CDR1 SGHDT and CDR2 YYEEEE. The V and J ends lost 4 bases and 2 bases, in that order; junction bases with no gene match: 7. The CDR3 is CASSVTGGLTKNIQYF. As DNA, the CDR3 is TGTGCCAGCAGCGTTACAGGGGGCCTGACCAAAAACATTCAGTACTTC.

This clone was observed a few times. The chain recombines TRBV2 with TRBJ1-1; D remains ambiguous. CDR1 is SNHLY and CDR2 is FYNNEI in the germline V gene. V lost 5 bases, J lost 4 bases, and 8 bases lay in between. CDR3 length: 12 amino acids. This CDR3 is CASSIEGTEAFF. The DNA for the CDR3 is TGTGCCAGCAGTATTGAGGGCACTGAAGCTTTCTTT.

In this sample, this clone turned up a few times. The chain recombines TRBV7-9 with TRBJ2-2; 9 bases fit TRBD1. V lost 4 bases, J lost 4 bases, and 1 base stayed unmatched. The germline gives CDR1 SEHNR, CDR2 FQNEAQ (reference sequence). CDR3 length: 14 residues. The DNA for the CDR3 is TGTGCCAGCAGCTGGGACAGGGCCACCGGGGAGCTGTTTTTT. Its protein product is CASSWDRATGELFF.

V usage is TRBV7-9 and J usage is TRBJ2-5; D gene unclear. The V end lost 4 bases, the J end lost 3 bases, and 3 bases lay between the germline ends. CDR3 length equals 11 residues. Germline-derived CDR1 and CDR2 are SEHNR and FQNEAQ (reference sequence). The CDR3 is CASSSKETQYF. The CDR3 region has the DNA TGTGCCAGCAGCTCGAAAGAGACCCAGTACTTC.